One and the same sample provided the 7 T cell receptor beta chains below, sequenced in a study of T cell responses to AZD1222 COVID-19 vaccine. The data were produced by immunoSEQ multiplex PCR, yet TCRdb's version contains in-frame clones alone and is incomplete. The data show approximately 160,000 clones, about 91% seen once. Specimen: peripheral blood, collected 28 days after the second AZD1222 dose. The origin of the receptors is an adult who received the AZD1222 COVID-19 vaccine.

J is TRBJ1-2 and V is TRBV19, with 8 bases aligning to TRBD1. CDR3 length: 13 residues. V lost 9 bases to trimming and J lost 2 bases; unmatched junction nucleotides: 5. Germline assignment: CDR1 LNHDA and CDR2 SQIVND (reference sequence). CDR3 sequence: CASRDRRNYGYTF. The CDR3 region has the DNA TGTGCCAGCCGGGACAGGAGGAACTATGGCTACACCTTC.

The CDR3 spells CASSLAGYAGNTIYF. The CDR3 bases are TGTGCCAGCAGCTTAGCAGGGTACGCTGGAAACACCATATATTTT. V gene TRBV7-9 combines with J gene TRBJ1-3; the D is unclear. This CDR3 is built from 15 residues. With 0 bases removed from V and 2 bases from J, the gap between germline ends came to 8 bases. The germline CDR1 and CDR2 sequences are SEHNR and FQNEAQ (reference sequence).

The chain uses TRBV7-8 and TRBJ2-7; 11 nucleotides agree with TRBD1. The CDR3 length is 14 residues. CDR1 is SGHVS, CDR2 FQNEAQ, per germline. Trimming removed 2 bases from V and 6 bases from J; junction bases left unmatched: 3. As DNA, the CDR3 is TGTGCCAGCAGCTTAAGGGACAGGGGGACCGAGCAGTACTTC. This encodes CASSLRDRGTEQYF.

The chain has TRBV2 and TRBJ2-7; no clear D. Trimming left V 6 bases short and J 3 bases short, with 9 bases between. CDR1 is SNHLY and CDR2 is FYNNEI in the germline V gene. This CDR3 spans 12 amino acids. The CDR3 DNA follows: TGTGCCAGCAGGCCCCCAGGCTACGAGCAGTACTTC. Its protein is CASRPPGYEQYF.

The gene calls are TRBV5-1 and TRBJ1-5; weak D call: TRBD1 (6 bases). Germline CDR1 is SGHRS and CDR2 is YFSETQ. The CDR3 runs to 13 residues. Between the trimmed V and J ends, which lost 0 bases and 6 bases, there was a span of 7 bases. CDR3 protein: CASSLARGQPQHF. The CDR3 region has the DNA TGCGCCAGCAGCTTGGCCAGGGGTCAGCCCCAGCATTTT.

This clone was counted once. The chain joins TRBV2 to TRBJ1-2, with no clear D. This CDR3 has 14 amino acids. V lost 3 bases to trimming and J lost 7 bases, with 15 bases between them. Germline CDR1 SNHLY, CDR2 FYNNEI. The CDR3 DNA sequence: TGTGCCAGCAGTGAGGAGAACAGTTCGCGTGGCTACACCTTC. Translation: CASSEENSSRGYTF.

The chain links TRBV6-6 to TRBJ2-3; 13 nucleotides line up with TRBD2. Germline trimming cut 5 bases from V and 3 bases from J; bases unmatched to any gene: 14. Germline values: CDR1 MNHNY, CDR2 SVGAGI (reference sequence). The length of the CDR3 is 19 residues. CDR3 amino acids: CASSPLGTSGVPETDTQYF. The CDR3 DNA reads as TGTGCCAGCAGTCCACTCGGGACTAGCGGGGTACCTGAGACAGATACGCAGTATTTT.